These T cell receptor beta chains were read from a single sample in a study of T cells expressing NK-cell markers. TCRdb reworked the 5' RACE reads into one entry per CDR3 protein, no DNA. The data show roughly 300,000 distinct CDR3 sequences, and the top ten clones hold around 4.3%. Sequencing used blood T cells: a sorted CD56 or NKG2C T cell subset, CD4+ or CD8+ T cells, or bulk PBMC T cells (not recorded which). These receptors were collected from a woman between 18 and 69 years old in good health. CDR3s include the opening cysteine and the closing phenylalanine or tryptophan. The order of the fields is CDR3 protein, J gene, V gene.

CASSLVGDNNEQFF TRBJ2-1 TRBV5-1
CSASGTGANVLTF TRBJ2-6 TRBV29-1
CASSQGASQPQHF TRBJ1-5 TRBV14
CSVVAGGPSTDTQYF TRBJ2-3 TRBV29-1
CASSQGPPRDTQYF TRBJ2-3 TRBV7-2
CASIGTNFNTGELFF TRBJ2-2 TRBV25-1
CASSQAAANSGNTIYF TRBJ1-3 TRBV4-1
CASINGGQGAGNQPQHF TRBJ1-5 TRBV6-1
CASSPGSSETQYF TRBJ2-5 TRBV5-1
CATSSGLAYEQFF TRBJ2-1 TRBV15
CASSALGGLTTDTQYF TRBJ2-3 TRBV7-9
CASSRETASYGYTF TRBJ1-2 TRBV4-1
CAISESGPNQPQHF TRBJ1-5 TRBV10-3
CASGPGPPWHF TRBJ1-5 TRBV12-5
CASTSQAGPNTGELFF TRBJ2-2 TRBV4-2
CASSLEGLGNSPLHF TRBJ1-6 TRBV5-1
CSAPETGFLPETQYF TRBJ2-5 TRBV20-1
CASTLGALNTEAFF TRBJ1-1 TRBV5-1
CASSPGGAIYETQYF TRBJ2-5 TRBV9
CASSIETGGGQPQHF TRBJ1-5 TRBV19
CASSPPGRYNNEQFF TRBJ2-1 TRBV18
CASVAIGDQPQHF TRBJ1-5 TRBV6-1
CASTLGATNEKLFF TRBJ1-4 TRBV12-3/TRBV12-4
CASSLGGREETQYF TRBJ2-5 TRBV7-2
CSASNPAQTRYNEQFF TRBJ2-1 TRBV20-1
CASNLPKETQYF TRBJ2-5 TRBV6-2/TRBV6-3
CASSTLAASSYEQYF TRBJ2-7 TRBV19
CASRRDLGEKLFF TRBJ1-4 TRBV5-1
CASSVDVGSEAFF TRBJ1-1 TRBV9
CASSLGAGLESGEQYF TRBJ2-7 TRBV5-6
CSARDGGHGETQYF TRBJ2-5 TRBV20-1
CASSPDRAADTQYF TRBJ2-3 TRBV5-1
CASSPLRTSGSRDTQYF TRBJ2-3 TRBV18
CASSLPGTLGAQFF TRBJ2-1 TRBV12-3/TRBV12-4
CSAEYGRRKDTQAFF TRBJ1-1 TRBV20-1
CASSFLGRAYNEQFF TRBJ2-1 TRBV27
CASSYEWDGYNEQFF TRBJ2-1 TRBV6-2/TRBV6-3
CSARGGPSSTNTGELFF TRBJ2-2 TRBV20-1
CASSLEGGNSPLHF TRBJ1-6 TRBV27
CASSLDYAGAGELFF TRBJ2-2 TRBV7-2
CASSPFRTALNEQYF TRBJ2-7 TRBV7-2
CASSLGKGLNTEAFF TRBJ1-1 TRBV7-2
CASSPRGTEELFF TRBJ2-2 TRBV18
CSAAGARTGNTEAFF TRBJ1-1 TRBV20-1
CASRAASTDTQYF TRBJ2-3 TRBV2
CASSYSESSYNEQFF TRBJ2-1 TRBV6-5
CSANQGPETQYF TRBJ2-5 TRBV20-1
CASSQRGQGAADTQYF TRBJ2-3 TRBV9
CSVSEQANTEAFF TRBJ1-1 TRBV29-1
CASSFGGTTGKDTQYF TRBJ2-3 TRBV5-1
CAWSAGPTTTRAFF TRBJ1-1 TRBV30
CASRDKSTYNEQFF TRBJ2-1 TRBV6-1
CASSLTRISDSTDTQYF TRBJ2-3 TRBV5-1
CASSLGATSGQITDTQYF TRBJ2-3 TRBV5-5
CSARRRQGAYNEQFF TRBJ2-1 TRBV20-1
CASQTGGELFF TRBJ2-2 TRBV3-1